One sample yielded the 7 T cell receptor beta chains listed below, sequenced in a study of blood T cell repertoires in COVID-19. Profiling relied on immunoSEQ multiplex PCR, and the TCRdb table lists in-frame clones only, not all of them. The data hold some 400,000 clones, with around nine tenths observed a single time. The sequencing sample was made of PBMCs or T cells enriched from blood (not recorded which). These receptors originate from a woman aged 25 to 45 who had recovered from COVID-19.

The rearrangement links TRBV11-1 to TRBJ1-1; D perhaps matches TRBD1 (6 bases). V shed 4 bases and J shed 3 bases, with 15 bases lying between them. The CDR3 totals 15 residues. Germline V gene lookup returns CDR1 SGHAT and CDR2 FQDESV (reference sequence). As DNA, the CDR3 is TGTGCCAGCAGCTCGTATGTTGCAGGGGACACTGAAGCTTTCTTT. Translation gives CASSSYVAGDTEAFF.

V and J are TRBV24-1 and TRBJ2-3, with 8 bases aligning to TRBD2. This CDR3 has 16 amino acids. V was clipped by 4 bases and J by 2 bases; unmatched bases: 7. The germline CDR1 and CDR2 sequences are KGHDR and SFDVKD. This CDR3 reads CATSELGLGNTDTQYF. In DNA form, the CDR3 reads TGTGCCACCAGTGAATTGGGACTAGGGAACACAGATACGCAGTATTTT.

The CDR3 DNA reads TGTGCCAGCAGCTTCCGACAGAACACTGAAGCTTTCTTT. It translates to CASSFRQNTEAFF. The J gene is TRBJ1-1, the V gene TRBV7-2; the D is unclear. From germline, CDR1 is SGHTA and CDR2 FQGNSA. Trimming took off 3 bases at V and 1 base at J, with 6 bases between the two ends. This CDR3 comprises 13 residues.

The chain uses TRBV24-1 and TRBJ1-1, with D perhaps TRBD1 (6 bases). Trimming took off 6 bases at V and 1 base at J, with 11 bases between the two ends. Looked up from germline, CDR1 is KGHDR and CDR2 is SFDVKD. CDR3 length: 14 amino acids. The CDR3 nucleotides read TGTGCCACCAGTAAACGACAGGCGAACACTGAAGCTTTCTTT. Its protein product is CATSKRQANTEAFF.

The V and J genes are TRBV27 and TRBJ2-7, with 13 bases lining up with TRBD2. Germline CDR1 MNHEY, CDR2 SMNVEV (reference sequence). CDR3 length: 14 residues. The ends lost 6 bases at V and 4 bases at J; junction bases unmatched: 3. Here the CDR3 DNA reads TGTGCCAGCAGACTAGCGGGAGGGCGATACGAGCAGTACTTC. Its translation: CASRLAGGRYEQYF.

The V gene is TRBV7-9, the J gene TRBJ2-7; 10 nucleotides align to TRBD1. The junction had 8 bases not matched to a gene; V was cut back by 5 bases and J by 4 bases. Germline CDR1 is SEHNR and CDR2 is FQNEAQ (reference sequence). CDR3 length equals 15 residues. The CDR3 loop is CASSPDRGFYYEQYF. CDR3 DNA sequence: TGTGCCAGCAGCCCGGACAGGGGGTTTTATTACGAGCAGTACTTC.

The J gene is TRBJ1-1, the V gene TRBV30; a possible D gene is TRBD1 (6 bases). This CDR3 is 16 amino acids long. V was cut by 0 bases and J by 1 base, with 15 bases left in between. Germline CDR1 reads GTSNPN; CDR2 reads SVGIG (reference sequence). DNA for the CDR3: TGTGCCTGGAGTGTCTGGGGGAACAGGGAGAACACTGAAGCTTTCTTT. It yields the protein CAWSVWGNRENTEAFF.